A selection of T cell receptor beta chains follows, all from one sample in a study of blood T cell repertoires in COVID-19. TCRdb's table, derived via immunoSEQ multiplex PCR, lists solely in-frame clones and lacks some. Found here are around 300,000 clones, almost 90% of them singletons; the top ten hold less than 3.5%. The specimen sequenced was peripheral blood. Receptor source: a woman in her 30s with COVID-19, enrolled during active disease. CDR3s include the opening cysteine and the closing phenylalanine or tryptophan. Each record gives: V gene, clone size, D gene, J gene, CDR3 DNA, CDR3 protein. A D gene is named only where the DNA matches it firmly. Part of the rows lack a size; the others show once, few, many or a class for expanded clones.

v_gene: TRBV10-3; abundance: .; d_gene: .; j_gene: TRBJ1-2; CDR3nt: TGTGCCATCAGTGATGCAGAAATTATATATGGCTACACCTTC; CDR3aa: CAISDAEIIYGYTF
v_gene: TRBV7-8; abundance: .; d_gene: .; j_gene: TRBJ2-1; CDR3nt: TGTGCCAGCAGCTTAGAGCCGACCAGGGTAAGAGAGCAGTTCTTC; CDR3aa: CASSLEPTRVREQFF
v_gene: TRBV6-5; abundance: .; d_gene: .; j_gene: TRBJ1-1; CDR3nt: TGTGCCAGCAGTTACGGCTCTGTGGGAGAAACTGAAGCTTTCTTT; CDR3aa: CASSYGSVGETEAFF
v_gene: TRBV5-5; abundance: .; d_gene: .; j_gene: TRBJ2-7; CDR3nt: TGTGCCAGCAGCCCCCTGGCGGGATACTACGAGCAGTACTTC; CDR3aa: CASSPLAGYYEQYF
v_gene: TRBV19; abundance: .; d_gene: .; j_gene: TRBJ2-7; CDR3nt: TGTGCCAGTAGTTACCTGGGGGGAGCGGACTACTACGAGCAGTACTTC; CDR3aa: CASSYLGGADYYEQYF
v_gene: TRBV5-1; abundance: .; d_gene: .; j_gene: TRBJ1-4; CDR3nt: TGCGCCAGCAGCTTAATCACCTGGGCAGGGGATAATGAAAAACTGTTTTTT; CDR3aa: CASSLITWAGDNEKLFF
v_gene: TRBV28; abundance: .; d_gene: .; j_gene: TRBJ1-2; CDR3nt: TGTGCCAGCAGTTTGCGGGGAGAAGGCTACACCTTC; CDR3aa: CASSLRGEGYTF
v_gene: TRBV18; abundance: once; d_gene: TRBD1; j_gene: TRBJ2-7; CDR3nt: TGTGCCAGCTCACCAGGTTCGGGACAGGCAGCCTACGAGCAGTACTTC; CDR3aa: CASSPGSGQAAYEQYF
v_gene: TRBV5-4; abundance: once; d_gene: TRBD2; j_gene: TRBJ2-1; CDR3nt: TGTGCCAGCAGCTCTAAAAGCGGGACGTTTCTCGATGAGCAGTTCTTC; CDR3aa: CASSSKSGTFLDEQFF
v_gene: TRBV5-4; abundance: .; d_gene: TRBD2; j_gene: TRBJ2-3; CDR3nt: TGTGCCAGCAGCTCCGCGGGAGTTTCATATACGCAGTATTTT; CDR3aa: CASSSAGVSYTQYF
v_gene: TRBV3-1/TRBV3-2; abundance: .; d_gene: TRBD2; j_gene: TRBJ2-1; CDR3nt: TGTGCCAGCAGCCAAGGGGCGGGGTTGGGACTAGCGGCCTACAATGAGCAGTTCTTC; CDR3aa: CASSQGAGLGLAAYNEQFF
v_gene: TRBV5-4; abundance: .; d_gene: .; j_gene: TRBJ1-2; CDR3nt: TGTGCCAGCAGCTTGGTAGGGGCTGGCGGCTACACCTTC; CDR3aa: CASSLVGAGGYTF
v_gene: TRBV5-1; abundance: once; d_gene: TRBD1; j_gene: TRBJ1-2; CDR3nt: TGCGCCAGCAGCCTAAGACAGGGTAGAATTGGCTACACCTTC; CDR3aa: CASSLRQGRIGYTF
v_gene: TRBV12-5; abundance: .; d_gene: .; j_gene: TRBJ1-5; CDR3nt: TGTGCTAGTACGAGGGACAATCAGCCCCAGCATTTT; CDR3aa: CASTRDNQPQHF
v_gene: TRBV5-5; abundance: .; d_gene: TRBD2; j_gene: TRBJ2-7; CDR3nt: TGTGCCAGCAGCTTGGTTATGGCTAGCGGAGCCTACGAGCAGTACTTC; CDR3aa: CASSLVMASGAYEQYF
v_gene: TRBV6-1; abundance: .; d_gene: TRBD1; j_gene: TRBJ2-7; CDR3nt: TGTGCCAGCAGTGATAAGGGGGCCCAGCCCTACGAGCAGTACTTC; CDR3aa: CASSDKGAQPYEQYF
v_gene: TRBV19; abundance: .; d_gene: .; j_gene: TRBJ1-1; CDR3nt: TGTGCCAGTAGTATCCTTGCTAAATCGAACACTGAAGCTTTCTTT; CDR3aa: CASSILAKSNTEAFF
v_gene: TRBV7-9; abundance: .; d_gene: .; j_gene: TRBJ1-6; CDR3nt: TGTGCCAGCAGCTTAGCGGGGGCTTTTAATTCACCCCTCCACTTT; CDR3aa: CASSLAGAFNSPLHF
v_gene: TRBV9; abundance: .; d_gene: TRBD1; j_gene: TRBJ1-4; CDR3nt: TGTGCCAGCAGCGTAGCGGGACAGGCGTCTGAAAAACTGTTTTTT; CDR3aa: CASSVAGQASEKLFF
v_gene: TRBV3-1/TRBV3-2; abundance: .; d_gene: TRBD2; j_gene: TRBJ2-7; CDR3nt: TGTGCCAGCAGCCAAGGGGGTAGCGGGGCGGCGGGGTACTTC; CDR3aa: CASSQGGSGAAGYF
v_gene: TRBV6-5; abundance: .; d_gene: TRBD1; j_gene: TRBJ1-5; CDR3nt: TGTGCCAGCAGGGGTACAGGGGGCGCGGGTCAGCCCCAGCATTTT; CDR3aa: CASRGTGGAGQPQHF
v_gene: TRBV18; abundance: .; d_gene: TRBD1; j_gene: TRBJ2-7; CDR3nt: TGTGCCAGCTCACCAGGACAGGTAGGGACGTCCTACGAGCAGTACTTC; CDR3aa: CASSPGQVGTSYEQYF
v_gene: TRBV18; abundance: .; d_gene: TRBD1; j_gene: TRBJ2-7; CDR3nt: TGTGCCAGCTCACCGCAAGGACAGGCCGACATAGCCTACGAGCAGTACTTC; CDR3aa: CASSPQGQADIAYEQYF
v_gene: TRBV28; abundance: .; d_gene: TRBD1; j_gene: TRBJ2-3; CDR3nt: TGTGCCAGCAGTGGAGGTGGGACAGTCCGCACAGATACGCAGTATTTT; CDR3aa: CASSGGGTVRTDTQYF
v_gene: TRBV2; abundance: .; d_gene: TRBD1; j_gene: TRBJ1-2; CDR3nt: TGTGCCAGCAGTGAACAGAGGACAGGGCACTATGGCTACACCTTC; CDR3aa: CASSEQRTGHYGYTF
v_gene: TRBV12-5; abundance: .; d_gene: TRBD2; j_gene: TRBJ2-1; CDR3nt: TGTGCTAGTGGTTTGGAGACTAGCGGGGAGGCTTATAATGAGCAGTTCTTC; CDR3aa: CASGLETSGEAYNEQFF
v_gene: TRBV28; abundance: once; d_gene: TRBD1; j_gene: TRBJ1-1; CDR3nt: TGTGCCAGCAGTTTAGAGGGGGCGCCGGTCACTGAAGCTTTCTTT; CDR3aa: CASSLEGAPVTEAFF
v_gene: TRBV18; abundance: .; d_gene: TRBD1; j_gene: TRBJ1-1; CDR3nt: TGTGCCAGCTCACCCAACCCCCTGACAGGGGGCAATAGTGAAGCTTTCTTT; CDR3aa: CASSPNPLTGGNSEAFF
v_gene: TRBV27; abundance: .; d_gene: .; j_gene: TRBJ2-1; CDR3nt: TGTGCCAGCAGCTTATGGGGAGAGAAATCGGGGCAGTTCTTC; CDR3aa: CASSLWGEKSGQFF
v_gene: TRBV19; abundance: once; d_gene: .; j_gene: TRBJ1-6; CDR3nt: TGTGCCAGTAGTGCCGACAGCAGCTCCTATAATTCACCCCTCCACTTT; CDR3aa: CASSADSSSYNSPLHF
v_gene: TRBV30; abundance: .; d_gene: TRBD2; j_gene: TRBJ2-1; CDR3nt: TGTGCCTGGACTAGGACTAGCTCCTACAATGAGCAGTTCTTC; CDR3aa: CAWTRTSSYNEQFF
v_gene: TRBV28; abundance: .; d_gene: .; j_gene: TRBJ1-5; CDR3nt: TGTGCCAGCAGTTTCTTTTCGGGGCCCCAGCATTTT; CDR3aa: CASSFFSGPQHF
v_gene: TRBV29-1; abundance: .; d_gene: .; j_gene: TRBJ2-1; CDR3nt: TGCAGCGTTGAAGCTAGGAGATCCGTGGACATTAGCCGACCGGTCATCTACAATGAGCAGTTCTTC; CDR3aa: CSVEARRSVDISRPVIYNEQFF